This T cell receptor beta chain was profiled in a study of cytomegalovirus exposure and HLA in healthy donors. Remarks on this clone: Its specificity is not known.

PCR was performed using 60 Vbeta and 13 Jbeta primers. The assay was immunoSEQ multiplex PCR, and TCRdb's table has in-frame clones only and misses some. In the table there are 100,000 to 120,000 clones, around 80% of which are singletons. Whole-study results and caveats: Based on reports, TCR beta sequences accurately predicted HLA-A and HLA-B alleles for most subjects.

The specimen sequenced was PBMCs. This clonotype was sampled from a woman aged 60-70 years in good health and CMV-seropositive.

The CDR3 spells CASTPLAGYTDEQFF. Here the CDR3 DNA reads TGTGCCAGCACCCCACTAGCGGGATATACGGATGAGCAGTTCTTC. The J gene is TRBJ2-1, the V gene TRBV6-1; 10 bases map to TRBD2. The CDR3 runs 15 residues. Looked up from germline, CDR1 is MNHNS and CDR2 is SASEGT. J lost 8 bases, V lost 7 bases, and 11 bases had no gene match.